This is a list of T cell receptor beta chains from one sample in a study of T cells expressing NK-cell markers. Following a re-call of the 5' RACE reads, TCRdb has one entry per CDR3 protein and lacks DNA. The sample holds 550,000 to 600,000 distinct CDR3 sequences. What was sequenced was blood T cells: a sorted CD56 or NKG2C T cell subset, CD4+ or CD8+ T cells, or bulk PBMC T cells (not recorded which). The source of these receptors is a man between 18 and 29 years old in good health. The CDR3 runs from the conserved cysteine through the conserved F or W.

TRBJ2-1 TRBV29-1 CSVPGGASVYNEQFF
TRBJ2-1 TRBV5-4 CASRFDSRASGRAAYNEQFF
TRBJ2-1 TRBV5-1 CASSSSWSYNEQFF
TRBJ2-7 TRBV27 CASTSSGLAGEQYF
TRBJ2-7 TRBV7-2 CASSPRGTSGSGEQYF
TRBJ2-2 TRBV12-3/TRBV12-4 CASSTPDGELFF
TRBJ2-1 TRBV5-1 CASSPAGLAEGNEQFF
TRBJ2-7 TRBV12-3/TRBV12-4 CASSGLAGTATYEQYF
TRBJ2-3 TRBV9 CASSVGVWQADTQYF
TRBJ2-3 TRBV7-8 CASRPLPGGGDTQYF
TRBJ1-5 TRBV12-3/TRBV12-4 CASSRTDGNQPQHF
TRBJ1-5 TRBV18 CASSPFVDQPQHF
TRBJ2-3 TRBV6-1 CASQTGTTGPGTDTQYF
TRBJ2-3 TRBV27 CASSLGPDGTQYF